The 16 T cell receptor beta chains below come from one sample, sequenced in a study of blood T cell repertoires in COVID-19. TCRdb's table, derived via immunoSEQ multiplex PCR, lists solely in-frame clones and lacks some. The sample yields 200,000 to 300,000 clones, roughly 83% seen once. The sequencing input was peripheral blood. These receptors were collected from a woman older than 75 with acute or convalescent COVID-19.

V usage is TRBV28 and J usage is TRBJ1-4; 8 bases fit TRBD1. This CDR3 contains 14 residues. The trim removed 5 bases at V and 7 bases at J, leaving 6 bases unmatched. Germline values: CDR1 MDHEN, CDR2 SYDVKM. CDR3 sequence (DNA): TGTGCCAGCAGTATACAGGGGGGGGGTGAAAAACTGTTTTTT. This sequence encodes CASSIQGGGEKLFF.

The chain is built from TRBV28 and TRBJ1-3, with D perhaps TRBD1 (5 bases). With 4 bases removed from V and 6 bases from J, the gap between germline ends came to 16 bases. CDR1 and CDR2 (germline): MDHEN, SYDVKM. The CDR3 is made up of 15 amino acids. The CDR3 protein is CASSSHGGLTNTIYF. The CDR3 bases are TGTGCCAGCAGTTCACACGGGGGACTGACAAACACCATATATTTT. The whole variable domain, filled in from reference TRBV28 and TRBJ1-3, reads DVKVTQSSRYLVKRTGEKVFLECVQDMDHENMFWYRQDPGLGLRLIYFSYDVKMKEKGDIPEGYSVSREKKERFSLILESASTNQTSMYLCASSSHGGLTNTIYFGEGSWLTVV.

This clone occurred once. This sample includes further DNA sequences coding for the same CDR3. The V call is TRBV3-1 (or the pseudogene TRBV3-2), the J call TRBJ1-3; the D is unclear. V gave up 2 bases and J gave up 0 bases, with 8 bases separating them. Germline assignment: CDR1 LGHDT and CDR2 YNNKEL (reference sequence). The CDR3 is 15 residues long. The DNA for the CDR3 is TGTGCCAGCAGCCAAACGGGAATCTCTGGAAACACCATATATTTT. This codes for CASSQTGISGNTIYF.

The chain is built from TRBV7-9 and TRBJ1-2; D may be TRBD1 (5 bases). The CDR3 is 16 residues long. Per germline, CDR1 SEHNR and CDR2 FQNEAQ (reference sequence). With 3 bases removed from V and 3 bases from J, the gap between germline ends came to 17 bases. Here the CDR3 reads CASSLGGALGDYGYTF. The CDR3 DNA reads TGTGCCAGCAGCTTGGGTGGGGCACTTGGGGACTATGGCTACACCTTC.

The chain combines TRBV29-1 with TRBJ2-1; possible D gene TRBD2, 6 bases. The CDR3 extends over 11 amino acids. CDR1 and CDR2 from the germline V gene are SQVTM and ANQGSEA. With 8 bases removed from V and 5 bases from J, the gap between germline ends came to 10 bases. CDR3 nucleotide sequence: TGCAGCCACACGGGGGACAATGAGCAGTTCTTC. It specifies CSHTGDNEQFF.

The chain combines TRBV12-3 or TRBV12-4 with TRBJ2-5; 8 bases agree with TRBD1. The CDR3 is 13 amino acids. V lost 6 bases, J lost 5 bases, and 5 bases stayed unmatched. CDR3 loop: CASSPGGVETQYF. CDR3 bases: TGTGCCAGCAGCCCAGGGGGCGTGGAGACCCAGTACTTC.

The chain has TRBV5-1 and TRBJ1-2; 8 nucleotides line up with TRBD1. After removal of 4 bases from V and 5 bases from J, the junction contained 4 bases not matched to a gene. Germline loops: CDR1 SGHRS, CDR2 YFSETQ. The length of the CDR3 is 13 residues. Here the CDR3 reads CASSQGQEYGYTF. The CDR3 bases are TGCGCCAGCAGCCAGGGACAGGAGTATGGCTACACCTTC.

The genes are TRBV5-1 and TRBJ2-3, with 12 bases identical to TRBD2. There are 18 residues in the CDR3. The V gene's germline CDR1 is SGHRS and CDR2 YFSETQ. V gave up 0 bases and J gave up 3 bases; unmatched junction bases: 8. Here the CDR3 reads CASSLGRTSGELTDTQYF. The CDR3 bases are TGCGCCAGCAGCTTGGGAAGGACTAGCGGGGAACTAACAGATACGCAGTATTTT.

CDR3 DNA: TGTGCCAGCAGCGTGGACAGGGCAACCGGGGAGCTGTTTTTT. This encodes CASSVDRATGELFF. The chain joins TRBV7-2 to TRBJ2-2; the match to TRBD1 covers 8 bases. The CDR3 contains 14 residues. The germline V gene has CDR1 SGHTA and CDR2 FQGNSA. V lost 5 bases and J lost 5; bases outside the gene matches: 4.

The rearrangement joins TRBV5-6 to TRBJ2-7; 7 bases are shared with TRBD1. V dropped 6 bases and J dropped 1; count of bases not matched to a gene: 13. Looked up from germline, CDR1 is SGHDT and CDR2 is YYEEEE. CDR3 length: 16 amino acids. The CDR3 region is CASTLTGTVESYEQYF. The CDR3 DNA reads as TGTGCCAGCACCCTTACCGGGACAGTGGAATCCTACGAGCAGTACTTC.

The V call is TRBV3-1 (or the pseudogene TRBV3-2), the J call TRBJ1-5; D not certain. Deletions cut 0 bases from V and 0 bases from J, with 6 bases between. The germline CDR1 and CDR2 sequences are LGHDT and YNNKEL (reference sequence). There are 15 residues in the CDR3. In DNA form, the CDR3 reads TGTGCCAGCAGCCAAGATGCGTATAGCAATCAGCCCCAGCATTTT. Translated: CASSQDAYSNQPQHF.

The chain links TRBV5-4 to TRBJ1-2; 11 bases agree with TRBD1. The length of the CDR3 is 16 residues. Germline CDR1 is SGHNT and CDR2 is YYREEE (reference sequence). V shed 5 bases, J shed 2 bases, and the junction held 8 bases outside the gene matches. In DNA, the CDR3 is TGTGCCAGCAGTTTCCCGGGACAGGGGGGGAACTATGGCTACACCTTC. Translated, it gives CASSFPGQGGNYGYTF.

The V call is TRBV6-2 or TRBV6-3, the J call TRBJ1-6; 11 bases map to TRBD1. Trimming cost V 5 bases and J 4 bases; bases outside gene matches: 4. This CDR3 has 16 amino acids. Germline V CDR1 and CDR2: MNHEY, SVGEGT. For the CDR3, the DNA is TGTGCCAGCAGTCAGGACAGGGGGCTTTATAATTCACCCCTCCACTTT. Translation gives CASSQDRGLYNSPLHF.

The rearrangement joins TRBV4-2 to TRBJ2-2; tentatively, D is TRBD2 (7 bases). The CDR3 is 20 residues long. Trimming removed 0 bases from V and 5 bases from J, with 25 bases in between. Germline V CDR1 and CDR2: LGHNA, YNFKEQ. CDR3 protein: CASSQEGVNLGGRQTGELFF. The DNA of the CDR3 is TGTGCCAGCAGCCAAGAAGGCGTGAACTTGGGGGGGCGGCAGACCGGGGAGCTGTTTTTT.

CDR3 DNA sequence: TGCGCCAGCAGCCAAGAGAGGACAGTCTATGGCTACACCTTC. It specifies CASSQERTVYGYTF. The V and J genes are TRBV4-1 and TRBJ1-2; maybe TRBD1 (6 bases). The V end lost 0 bases, the J end lost 4 bases, and 9 bases lay between the germline ends. Germline CDR1 is MGHRA and CDR2 is YSYEKL. The CDR3 is 14 amino acids.

This sequence joins TRBV7-2 and TRBJ2-7; the match to TRBD2 covers 7 bases. This CDR3 spans 16 amino acids. Germline V gene lookup returns CDR1 SGHTA and CDR2 FQGNSA. J lost 1 base, V lost 5 bases, and 11 bases had no gene match. Here the CDR3 reads CASSLRSTSISYEQYF. The CDR3 bases are TGTGCCAGCAGCCTCCGATCGACTAGCATATCCTACGAGCAGTACTTC.